A selection of T cell receptor beta chains follows, all from one sample in a study of blood T cell repertoires in COVID-19. Generated by immunoSEQ multiplex PCR, the TCRdb table keeps only in-frame clones and is missing some. The data hold around 120,000 clones, with around 78% observed a single time. Sequenced material: peripheral blood. All receptors derive from a man aged 25 to 45 with acute or convalescent COVID-19. The CDR3 runs from the conserved cysteine through the conserved F or W. D genes are given only for firm matches. Not all rows give a size; the values are once, few, many and, for expanded clones, a class.

>NA|TRBV11-1|TRBJ1-6|once
TGTGCCAGCAGCTTAAGGGCGACTATAAGTTCACCCCTCCACTTT
CASSLRATISSPLHF
>TRBD1|TRBV27|TRBJ1-2|NA
TGTGCCAGCAGTTTAGTGGGACAGGGGGCGCTTGGCTACACCTTC
CASSLVGQGALGYTF
>NA|TRBV2|TRBJ1-1|NA
TGTGCCAGCAGTGTAGACAGAATGAACACTGAAGCTTTCTTT
CASSVDRMNTEAFF
>TRBD2|TRBV6-4|TRBJ2-1|NA
TGTGCCAGCAGTGACACTAGGGCGGGAGGGTACAATGAGCAGTTCTTC
CASSDTRAGGYNEQFF
>NA|TRBV9|TRBJ1-2|NA
TGTGCCAGCAGCGGCCAGGACAAGTACAACTATGGCTACACCTTC
CASSGQDKYNYGYTF
>NA|TRBV18|TRBJ1-1|NA
TGTGCCAGCTCACTAACAGGGATAAACACTGAAGCTTTCTTT
CASSLTGINTEAFF
>NA|TRBV19|TRBJ1-5|once
TGTGCCAGTAGTATAGCGACATATAGCAATCAGCCCCAGCATTTT
CASSIATYSNQPQHF
>TRBD1|TRBV18|TRBJ2-6|NA
TGTGCCAGCTCACTCCGGGACAGGGATTTTGGGGCCAACGTCCTGACTTTC
CASSLRDRDFGANVLTF
>TRBD2|TRBV5-1|TRBJ2-5|NA
TGCGCCAGCAGCATAACGGGGGGACGAGAGACCCAGTACTTC
CASSITGGRETQYF
>NA|TRBV2|TRBJ1-5|once
TGTGCCAGCACCCCGGAGGGCCGGGGGGACCAGCCCCAGCATTTT
CASTPEGRGDQPQHF
>TRBD2|TRBV4-2|TRBJ2-3|NA
TGTGCCAGCAGCCAGAAACTCGGGAGCGGGGGTACAGATACGCAGTATTTT
CASSQKLGSGGTDTQYF
>TRBD1|TRBV27|TRBJ2-7|NA
TGTGCCAGCAGCCGCGCCGCAGGGGGCTACGAGCAGTACTTC
CASSRAAGGYEQYF
>NA|TRBV7-8|TRBJ1-3|NA
TGTGCCAGCAGCTTAGAGGCGGGGGCGCCCGGAAACACCATATATTTT
CASSLEAGAPGNTIYF
>TRBD1|TRBV6-5|TRBJ1-2|NA
TGTGCCAGCATCCGAAGGTTGCAGGGGGCGGGGGGCTACACCTTC
CASIRRLQGAGGYTF
>NA|TRBV27|TRBJ1-6|NA
TGTGCCAGCACTAGGGGTTGGTATAATTCACCCCTCCACTTT
CASTRGWYNSPLHF
>TRBD1|TRBV5-1|TRBJ2-1|NA
TGCGCCAGCAGCTTGACTGGGACAGTCAATGAGCAGTTCTTC
CASSLTGTVNEQFF
>TRBD1|TRBV5-4|TRBJ1-6|NA
TGTGCCAGCAGCCCGGGGACAGATCCCCTCCACTTT
CASSPGTDPLHF
>TRBD1|TRBV19|TRBJ1-1|NA
TGTGCCAGTGTCGGACAGGGGGGATATGTCACTGAAGCTTTCTTT
CASVGQGGYVTEAFF
>TRBD1|TRBV18|TRBJ1-2|NA
TGTGCCAGCTCAACGGACAGGGTACCTGGCTACACCTTC
CASSTDRVPGYTF
>NA|TRBV2|TRBJ2-1|NA
TGTGCCAGCAGTGAAGAAGCGCACAATGAGCAGTTCTTC
CASSEEAHNEQFF
>TRBD1|TRBV27|TRBJ2-7|NA
TGTGCCAGCAGTCCAGGGGGCTACGAGCAGTACTTC
CASSPGGYEQYF
>TRBD2|TRBV9|TRBJ2-7|NA
TGTGCCAGCAGCACAGAATCTAGCGGGGAATACGAGCAGTACTTC
CASSTESSGEYEQYF